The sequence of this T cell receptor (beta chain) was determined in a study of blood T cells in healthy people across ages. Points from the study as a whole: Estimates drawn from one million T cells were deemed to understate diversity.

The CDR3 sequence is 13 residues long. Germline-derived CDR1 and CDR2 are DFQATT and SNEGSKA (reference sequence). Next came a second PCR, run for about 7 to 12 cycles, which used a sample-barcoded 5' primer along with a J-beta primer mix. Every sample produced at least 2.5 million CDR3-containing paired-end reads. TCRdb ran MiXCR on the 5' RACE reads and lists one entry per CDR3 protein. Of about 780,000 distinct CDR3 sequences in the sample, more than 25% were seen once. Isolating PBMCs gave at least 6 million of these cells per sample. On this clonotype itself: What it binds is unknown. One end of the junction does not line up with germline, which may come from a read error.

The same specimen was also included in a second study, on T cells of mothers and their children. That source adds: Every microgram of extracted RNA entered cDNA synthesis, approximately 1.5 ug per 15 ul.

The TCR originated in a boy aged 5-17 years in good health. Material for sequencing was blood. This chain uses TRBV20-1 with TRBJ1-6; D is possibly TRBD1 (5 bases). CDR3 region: CSGAGTANSLLHF. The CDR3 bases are TGCAGTGGGGCCGGGACGGCAAATTCACTCCTCCACTTT.